Described below is a single TCR beta chain sequence and its context. Its antigen is undetermined. The study ran its PCR with 60 Vbeta and 13 Jbeta primers. TCRdb's table, derived via immunoSEQ multiplex PCR, lists solely in-frame clones and lacks some. The table shows under 200,000 clones, with roughly 80% occurring only once. The data stem from a study of cytomegalovirus exposure and HLA in healthy donors. Background on the study: A previous analysis identified approximately 110 million unique TCR beta sequences derived from roughly 180 million T cells. Study-level points and caveats: Some V segments, TRBV6-2 and TRBV6-3 among them, were indistinguishable and were therefore excluded. Analyses of presence/absence relied on an assumption of roughly uniform sequencing depth across donors.

V gave up 4 bases and J gave up 0 bases; unmatched junction bases: 4. This CDR3 has 15 residues. The germline V gene has CDR1 SGHVS and CDR2 FQNEAQ. The TCR sequence derives from a woman aged 30 to 39 in good health and CMV-seropositive. The sample taken for sequencing was PBMCs. The gene calls are TRBV7-8 and TRBJ1-1; the match to TRBD1 covers 8 bases. The CDR3: CASSWDRSLNTEAFF. CDR3 nucleotides: TGTGCCAGCAGCTGGGACAGGAGCTTGAACACTGAAGCTTTCTTT.